Following are 29 T cell receptor beta chains from one sample sequenced in a study of T cell changes during pregnancy in multiple sclerosis. TCRdb's table, derived via immunoSEQ multiplex PCR, lists solely in-frame clones and lacks some. The sample lists 50,000 to 70,000 clones; 93% were seen once. Sequenced material: peripheral blood, taken after pregnancy. The receptor set was obtained from a female donor with multiple sclerosis, enrolled in a pregnancy study.

The genes are TRBV2 and TRBJ1-1; maybe TRBD1 (6 bases). Per germline, CDR1 SNHLY and CDR2 FYNNEI. The CDR3 has 13 residues. Trimming cost V 6 bases and J 5 bases, with 13 bases left between them. In DNA form, the CDR3 reads TGTGCCAGCAGGGAACAGGGTTTTACTGAAGCTTTCTTT. Amino acids: CASREQGFTEAFF.

The CDR3 loop is CAWTPKDTQYF. The DNA for the CDR3 is TGTGCCTGGACACCTAAAGATACGCAGTATTTT. The chain uses TRBV30 and TRBJ2-3; no firm D call. The CDR3 totals 11 residues. In germline, CDR1 is GTSNPN, CDR2 SVGIG (reference sequence). The V and J ends lost 4 bases and 5 bases respectively, with 7 bases between them.

The table lists this clone with a count of one. The rearrangement uses TRBV30 and TRBJ1-2; no reliable D call. The CDR3 has 14 residues. V lost 2 bases and J lost 2, with 12 bases in between. Germline V gives CDR1 GTSNPN, CDR2 SVGIG (reference sequence). The CDR3 sequence: CAWSPQNRNYGYTF. The CDR3 coding sequence is TGTGCCTGGAGTCCGCAGAACCGAAACTATGGCTACACCTTC.

The V call is TRBV2, the J call TRBJ2-7, with 9 nucleotides matching TRBD1. Germline-derived CDR1 and CDR2 are SNHLY and FYNNEI. The CDR3 sequence is 13 residues long. V lost 4 bases and J lost 5; bases outside the gene matches: 3. Written as DNA, the CDR3 is TGTGCCAGCAGTGGGGACAGGGTCCACGAGCAGTACTTC. Its protein product is CASSGDRVHEQYF.

This rearrangement joins TRBV29-1 to TRBJ1-2; unclear D gene. Trimming took 1 base from V and 8 from J, leaving 11 bases between them. This CDR3 comprises 12 residues. In germline, CDR1 is SQVTM, CDR2 ANQGSEA. CDR3 in DNA: TGCAGCGTTGAAGGATTGGGAGAGGGCTACACCTTC. Residues: CSVEGLGEGYTF.

The chain combines TRBV2 with TRBJ2-3, with 10 nucleotides matching TRBD1. The CDR3 has 13 residues. V was clipped by 11 bases and J by 4 bases; unmatched bases: 6. CDR1 and CDR2 (germline): SNHLY, FYNNEI. The CDR3 is CAGGQGSADTQYF. The CDR3 DNA is TGTGCCGGGGGACAGGGGAGCGCAGATACGCAGTATTTT.

The CDR3: CASSLSEVTEAFF. DNA for the CDR3: TGTGCCAGCAGCTTATCTGAGGTGACTGAAGCTTTCTTT. J is TRBJ1-1 and V is TRBV7-6, with unresolved D. The germline V gene encodes CDR1 SGHVS and CDR2 FNYEAQ. This CDR3 is 13 amino acids long. The germline V and J ends were trimmed by 2 bases and 5 bases, with 9 bases remaining between them. Supplemented by reference TRBV7-6 and TRBJ1-1, the full variable domain reads GAGVSQSPRYKVTKRGQDVALRCDPISGHVSLYWYRQALGQGPEFLTYFNYEAQQDKSGLPNDRFSAERPEGSISTLTIQRTEQRDSAMYRCASSLSEVTEAFFGQGTRLTVV.

The chain's CDR3 is CASRARIQGPEAFF. The CDR3 nucleotides are TGTGCCAGCAGGGCAAGGATTCAGGGTCCTGAAGCTTTCTTT. This chain joins TRBV6-5 and TRBJ1-1, with D perhaps matching TRBD1 (5 bases). The CDR3 consists of 14 residues. CDR1 and CDR2 from the germline V gene are MNHEY and SVGAGI. V was trimmed by 6 bases and J by 6 bases, leaving 17 bases between them.

V gene TRBV5-4 combines with J gene TRBJ1-2, with unresolved D. The germline CDR1 and CDR2 sequences are SGHNT and YYREEE (reference sequence). V dropped 3 bases and J dropped 2 bases, with 17 bases sitting between them. The CDR3 spans 16 residues. The CDR3 region has the DNA TGTGCCAGCAGCTCGGACGGCGGAGGAGGCAACTATGGCTACACCTTC. It specifies CASSSDGGGGNYGYTF.

The chain employs TRBV6-6 and TRBJ1-1; TRBD1 might be the D (5 bases). The V gene lost 5 bases and the J gene lost 1 base, with 8 bases spanning the gap. The CDR3 runs to 13 residues. Germline V lookup: CDR1 MNHNY, CDR2 SVGAGI (reference sequence). The CDR3 nucleotides read TGTGCCAGCAGTCCAACAGGGAACACTGAAGCTTTCTTT. Protein: CASSPTGNTEAFF.

This chain uses TRBV5-4 with TRBJ2-3; 10 bases map to TRBD2. The J segment lost 5 bases and the V segment lost 0 bases, leaving 9 bases of the junction unmatched. The CDR3 is made up of 17 amino acids. CDR1 and CDR2 (germline): SGHNT, YYREEE (reference sequence). In DNA form, the CDR3 reads TGTGCCAGCAGCTTGGCAAACAGCGGGAGGGCCATAGATACGCAGTATTTT. Residues: CASSLANSGRAIDTQYF.

V is TRBV11-3 and J is TRBJ2-7; 11 bases match TRBD2. The germline CDR1 and CDR2 sequences are SGHNT and YENEEA. This CDR3 comprises 15 residues. With V trimmed by 3 bases and J by 4 bases, 5 bases remained unmatched. This CDR3 reads CASSFALAGAYEQYF. In nucleotides, the CDR3 is TGTGCCAGCAGCTTTGCACTAGCGGGAGCGTACGAGCAGTACTTC.

The chain couples TRBV25-1 to TRBJ1-3, with D unresolved. The CDR3 sequence is 14 residues long. V lost 6 bases to trimming and J lost 1 base, with 10 bases between them. Germline CDR1 reads MGHDK; CDR2 reads SYGVNS. This CDR3 is CASRERASGNTIYF. The CDR3 DNA reads TGTGCCAGCAGAGAGAGGGCTTCTGGAAACACCATATATTTT.

This clone was counted a single time. This rearrangement joins TRBV27 to TRBJ2-7, with 7 positions matching TRBD2. Germline values: CDR1 MNHEY, CDR2 SMNVEV (reference sequence). The CDR3 runs 14 residues. V gave up 4 bases and J gave up 5 bases; unmatched junction bases: 8. For the CDR3, the DNA is TGTGCCAGCAGTTCGGTTAGCGGGTCCCACGAGCAGTACTTC. This codes for CASSSVSGSHEQYF.

The chain recombines TRBV6-5 with TRBJ2-1, with TRBD1 as a possible D gene (6 bases). The ends were cut back, 6 bases at V and 7 bases at J, with 16 bases in the middle. Per the germline V gene, CDR1 is MNHEY and CDR2 is SVGAGI. There are 14 residues in the CDR3. CDR3 protein: CASSLGHLGNEQFF. The CDR3 DNA reads TGTGCCAGCAGCCTGGGACACCTGGGGAATGAGCAGTTCTTC.

The genes are TRBV19 and TRBJ1-5; D ambiguous. The ends were cut back, 3 bases at V and 0 bases at J, with 9 bases in the middle. Germline V lookup: CDR1 LNHDA, CDR2 SQIVND (reference sequence). The CDR3 totals 15 residues. The CDR3 spells CASSILSYSNQPQHF. The CDR3 DNA reads as TGTGCCAGTAGTATTTTGTCTTATAGCAATCAGCCCCAGCATTTT.

The chain carries TRBV28 and TRBJ2-1; the match to TRBD2 covers 14 bases. V was clipped by 5 bases and J by 0 bases; unmatched bases: 0. Looked up from germline, CDR1 is MDHEN and CDR2 is SYDVKM. The CDR3 runs to 16 residues. The CDR3 nucleotides read TGTGCCAGCAGTGGGACTAGCGGGAGCTCCTACAATGAGCAGTTCTTC. Its translation: CASSGTSGSSYNEQFF.

This chain uses TRBV7-3 with TRBJ2-5; 14 nucleotides align to TRBD2. CDR3 length equals 16 residues. Unmatched junction bases numbered 7, after V lost 6 bases and J lost 4 bases. Germline V lookup: CDR1 SGHTA, CDR2 FQGTGA. CDR3 in amino acids: CASSQGTSGSLETQYF. DNA of the CDR3: TGTGCCAGCAGTCAGGGGACTAGCGGGAGTTTAGAGACCCAGTACTTC.

The chain combines TRBV5-1 with TRBJ1-5; 7 bases match TRBD1. This CDR3 comprises 15 residues. CDR1 and CDR2 from the germline V gene are SGHRS and YFSETQ. The V gene end was trimmed by 1 base and the J gene end by 2 bases; junction bases not matched to a gene: 3. This CDR3 is CASSLNGQGNQPQHF. The CDR3 coding sequence is TGCGCCAGCAGCTTGAATGGACAGGGCAATCAGCCCCAGCATTTT.

Concerning this clone: Sequence at one end of the junction differs from germline and may be a read error. The V gene is TRBV4-3, the J gene TRBJ1-2, with 7 positions matching TRBD1. Germline CDR1 is LGHNA and CDR2 is YSLEER. The CDR3 has 16 amino acids. For the CDR3, the DNA is TGCGCCAGCAGCGAAGAAGGGGTAGGGGGCCCGTATGGCTACACCTTC. It specifies CASSEEGVGGPYGYTF.

This rearrangement joins TRBV28 to TRBJ1-2; 9 nucleotides line up with TRBD1. The CDR3 contains 13 residues. CDR1 is MDHEN and CDR2 is SYDVKM in the germline V gene. Losses at the gene ends were 6 bases for V and 8 bases for J; bases not matched to a gene: 7. CDR3 residues: CASSYDRGRGYTF. The CDR3, as DNA: TGTGCCAGCAGCTACGACAGGGGGAGAGGCTACACCTTC.

This clone was picked up one time. The chain carries TRBV5-4 and TRBJ2-7; D unresolved. The CDR3 loop spans 11 amino acids. Trimming took off 3 bases at V and 1 base at J, with 2 bases between the two ends. The V gene's germline CDR1 is SGHNT and CDR2 YYREEE (reference sequence). CDR3 loop: CASSSSYEQYF. CDR3 bases: TGTGCCAGCAGCTCTTCCTACGAGCAGTACTTC.

The V gene is TRBV18, the J gene TRBJ2-1; D remains unclear. CDR3 length equals 15 residues. Germline V gives CDR1 KGHSH, CDR2 LQKENI. V lost 1 base, J lost 4 bases, and 11 bases lay in between. The CDR3 DNA reads TGTGCCAGCTCACCACGAGCTACCCGATACAATGAGCAGTTCTTC. Translating gives CASSPRATRYNEQFF.

The chain couples TRBV2 to TRBJ1-5, with 9 nucleotides matching TRBD1. Germline CDR1 reads SNHLY; CDR2 reads FYNNEI. Losses at the gene ends were 5 bases for V and 6 bases for J; bases not matched to a gene: 8. CDR3 size: 15 residues. The CDR3 nucleotides are TGTGCCAGCAGTTGGGGACAGGGTTCAAGTCAGCCCCAGCATTTT. This codes for CASSWGQGSSQPQHF. The full variable domain, rest sourced from reference TRBV2 and TRBJ1-5, is EPEVTQTPSHQVTQMGQEVILRCVPISNHLYFYWYRQILGQKVEFLVSFYNNEISEKSEIFDDQFSVERPDGSNFTLKIRSTKLEDSAMYFCASSWGQGSSQPQHFGDGTRLSIL.

The rearrangement joins TRBV4-1 to TRBJ1-5, with 7 bases matching TRBD1. The V and J ends lost 1 base and 6 bases, in that order; junction bases with no gene match: 6. Per germline, CDR1 MGHRA and CDR2 YSYEKL. The CDR3 extends over 15 amino acids. The DNA for the CDR3 is TGCGCCAGCAGCCAAGGAGACAGGGCGGGTCAGCCCCAGCATTTT. This gives the protein CASSQGDRAGQPQHF.

This sequence joins TRBV5-1 and TRBJ2-7, with TRBD2 matching over 8 bases. The CDR3 contains 15 residues. The germline V gene has CDR1 SGHRS and CDR2 YFSETQ. Losses at the gene ends were 4 bases for V and 7 bases for J; bases not matched to a gene: 13. The CDR3 protein is CASSTDTSGRKEQYF. CDR3 sequence (DNA): TGCGCCAGCAGCACCGACACTAGCGGCCGGAAGGAGCAGTACTTC.

This clone was seen just once. This chain uses TRBV6-6 with TRBJ2-7; 8 nucleotides align to TRBD2. Trimming at V came to 8 bases and at J to 4 bases, leaving 16 bases not matched to a gene. Germline CDR1 MNHNY, CDR2 SVGAGI (reference sequence). The CDR3 length is 16 residues. Here the CDR3 reads CASGSPGGGRPYEQYF. CDR3 DNA: TGTGCCAGCGGATCCCCCGGGGGCGGGAGGCCTTACGAGCAGTACTTC.

This clone was seen once. The chain links TRBV7-9 to TRBJ2-3; TRBD2 aligns across 10 bases. The V gene's germline CDR1 is SEHNR and CDR2 FQNEAQ (reference sequence). V dropped 3 bases and J dropped 9; count of bases not matched to a gene: 9. CDR3 size: 15 residues. This CDR3 reads CASSFLAGGAGTQYF. The CDR3, as DNA: TGTGCCAGCAGCTTTTTAGCGGGAGGTGCAGGGACGCAGTATTTT.

J is TRBJ2-5 and V is TRBV6-5; a possible D gene is TRBD1 (5 bases). This CDR3 contains 15 residues. Germline CDR1 MNHEY, CDR2 SVGAGI. Trimming took 6 bases from V and 0 from J, leaving 14 bases between them. CDR3 sequence reads: CASRAGASDQETQYF. The CDR3 coding sequence is TGTGCCAGCAGGGCTGGGGCAAGCGACCAAGAGACCCAGTACTTC.